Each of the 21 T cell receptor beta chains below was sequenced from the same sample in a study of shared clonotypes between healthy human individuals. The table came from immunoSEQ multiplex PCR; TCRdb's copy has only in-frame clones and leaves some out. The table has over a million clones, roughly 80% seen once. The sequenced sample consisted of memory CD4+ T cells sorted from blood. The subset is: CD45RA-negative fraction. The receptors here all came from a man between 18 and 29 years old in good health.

The CDR3 DNA reads TGTGCCAGCAGCCCCGGAGAGGGGCAGCCCCAGCATTTT. Translated, it gives CASSPGEGQPQHF. The V gene is TRBV7-6, the J gene TRBJ1-5; weak D call: TRBD1 (5 bases). This CDR3 has 13 amino acids. Trimming left V 5 bases short and J 7 bases short, with 12 bases between. The V gene's germline CDR1 is SGHVS and CDR2 FNYEAQ.

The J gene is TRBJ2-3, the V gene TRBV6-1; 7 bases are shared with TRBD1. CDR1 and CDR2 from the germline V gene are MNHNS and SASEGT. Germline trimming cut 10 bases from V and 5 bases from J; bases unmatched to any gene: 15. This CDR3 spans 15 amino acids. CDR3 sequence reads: CATRLRDRAIDTQYF. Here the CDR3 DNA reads TGTGCCACCCGCCTCCGCGACAGGGCAATAGATACGCAGTATTTT.

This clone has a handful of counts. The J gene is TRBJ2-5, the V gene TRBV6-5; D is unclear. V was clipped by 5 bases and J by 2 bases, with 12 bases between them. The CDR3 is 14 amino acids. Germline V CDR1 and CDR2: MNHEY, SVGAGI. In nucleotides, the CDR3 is TGTGCCAGCAGTCCAGGATGGGCTCAAGAGACCCAGTACTTC. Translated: CASSPGWAQETQYF.

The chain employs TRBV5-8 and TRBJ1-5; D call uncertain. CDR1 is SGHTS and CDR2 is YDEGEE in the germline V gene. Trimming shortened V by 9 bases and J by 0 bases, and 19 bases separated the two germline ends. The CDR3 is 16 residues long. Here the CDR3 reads CAIAEGYGYSNQPQHF. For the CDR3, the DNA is TGTGCCATCGCGGAAGGGTATGGGTATAGCAATCAGCCCCAGCATTTT.

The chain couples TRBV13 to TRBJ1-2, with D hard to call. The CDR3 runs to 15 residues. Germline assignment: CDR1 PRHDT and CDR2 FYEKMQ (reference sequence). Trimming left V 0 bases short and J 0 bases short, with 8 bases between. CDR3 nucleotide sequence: TGTGCCAGCAGCTTAGGCCGCAGGACTAACTATGGCTACACCTTC. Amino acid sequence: CASSLGRRTNYGYTF.

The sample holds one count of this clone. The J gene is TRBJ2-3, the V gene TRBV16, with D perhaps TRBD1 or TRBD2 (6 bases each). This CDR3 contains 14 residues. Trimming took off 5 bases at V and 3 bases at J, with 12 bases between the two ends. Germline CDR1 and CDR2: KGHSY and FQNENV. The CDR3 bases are TGTGCCAGCAGCGACAAGGGGGGAACAGATACGCAGTATTTT. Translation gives CASSDKGGTDTQYF.

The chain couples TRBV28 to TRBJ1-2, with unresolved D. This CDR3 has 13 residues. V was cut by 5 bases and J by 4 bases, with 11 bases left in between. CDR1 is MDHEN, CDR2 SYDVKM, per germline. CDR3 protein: CASSPPRGYGYTF. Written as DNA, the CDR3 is TGTGCCAGCAGTCCTCCTCGGGGCTATGGCTACACCTTC.

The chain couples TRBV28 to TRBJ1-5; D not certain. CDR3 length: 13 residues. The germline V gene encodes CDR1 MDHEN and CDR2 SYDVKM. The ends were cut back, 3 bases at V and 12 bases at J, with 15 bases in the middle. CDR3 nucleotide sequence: TGTGCCAGCAGTTTTTCTAATAAGCGGATCCAGCATTTT. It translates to CASSFSNKRIQHF.

As DNA, the CDR3 is TGTGCCAGCAGTCACGACAGCACCTACGAGCAGTACTTC. Residues: CASSHDSTYEQYF. The chain is built from TRBV6-6 and TRBJ2-7; maybe TRBD1 (5 bases). V was shortened by 5 bases and J by 2 bases, with 10 bases between the two germline ends. Germline V gene sequence: CDR1 MNHNY, CDR2 SVGAGI (reference sequence). This CDR3 contains 13 residues.

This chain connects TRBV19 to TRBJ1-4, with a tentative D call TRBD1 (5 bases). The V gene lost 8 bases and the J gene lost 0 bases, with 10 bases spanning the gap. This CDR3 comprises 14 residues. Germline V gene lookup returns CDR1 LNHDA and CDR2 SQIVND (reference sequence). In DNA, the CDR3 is TGTGCCAGTCAGGGACCTACAACTAATGAAAAACTGTTTTTT. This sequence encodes CASQGPTTNEKLFF.

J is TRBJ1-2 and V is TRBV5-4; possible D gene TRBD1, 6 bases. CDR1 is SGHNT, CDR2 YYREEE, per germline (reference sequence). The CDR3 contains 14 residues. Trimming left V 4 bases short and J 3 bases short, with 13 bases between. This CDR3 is CASSAQGSDYGYTF. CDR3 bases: TGTGCCAGCAGCGCCCAGGGGTCGGACTATGGCTACACCTTC.

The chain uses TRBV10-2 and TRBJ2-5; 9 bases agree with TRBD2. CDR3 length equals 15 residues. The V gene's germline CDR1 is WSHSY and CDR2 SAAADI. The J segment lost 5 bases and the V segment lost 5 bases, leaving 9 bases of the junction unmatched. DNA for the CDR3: TGCGCCAGCAGTCTCCTAGGGGCGGGAGGGGAGACCCAGTACTTC. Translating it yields CASSLLGAGGETQYF.

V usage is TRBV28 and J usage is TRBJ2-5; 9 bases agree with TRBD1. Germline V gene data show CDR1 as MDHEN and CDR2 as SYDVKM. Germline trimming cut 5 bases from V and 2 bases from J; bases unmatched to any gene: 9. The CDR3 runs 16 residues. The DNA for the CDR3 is TGTGCCAGCAGTCTATCACAGGGGGCGCGGCAAGAGACCCAGTACTTC. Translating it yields CASSLSQGARQETQYF.

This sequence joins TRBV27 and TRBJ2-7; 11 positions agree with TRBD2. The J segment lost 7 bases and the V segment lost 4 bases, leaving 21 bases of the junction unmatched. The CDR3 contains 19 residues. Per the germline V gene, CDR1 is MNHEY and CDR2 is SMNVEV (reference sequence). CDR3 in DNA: TGTGCCAGCAGTTGGGGTTTTTCTCTAGCGGGAGGTCCCGGAGGTGAGCAGTACTTC. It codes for CASSWGFSLAGGPGGEQYF.

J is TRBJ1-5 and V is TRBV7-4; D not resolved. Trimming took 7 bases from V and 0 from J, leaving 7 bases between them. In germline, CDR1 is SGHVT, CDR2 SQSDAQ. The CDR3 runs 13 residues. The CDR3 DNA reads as TGTGCCAGCAAAGCTTTTAGCAATCAGCCCCAGCATTTT. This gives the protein CASKAFSNQPQHF.

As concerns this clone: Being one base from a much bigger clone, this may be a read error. CDR3 amino acids: CASSLTGGSGNTIYF. The CDR3 DNA reads TGTGCCAGCAGCTTAACAGGGGGCTCTGGAAACACCATATATTTT. This chain joins TRBV5-4 and TRBJ1-3; 8 bases match TRBD1. Germline V gives CDR1 SGHNT, CDR2 YYREEE (reference sequence). This CDR3 has 15 amino acids. V lost 2 bases and J lost 0; bases outside the gene matches: 1.

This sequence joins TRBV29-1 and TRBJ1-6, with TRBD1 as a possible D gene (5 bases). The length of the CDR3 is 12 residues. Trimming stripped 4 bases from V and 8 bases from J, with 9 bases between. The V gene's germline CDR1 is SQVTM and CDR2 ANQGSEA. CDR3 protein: CSVGGGDSPLHF. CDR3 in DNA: TGCAGCGTTGGCGGGGGGGATTCACCCCTCCACTTT.

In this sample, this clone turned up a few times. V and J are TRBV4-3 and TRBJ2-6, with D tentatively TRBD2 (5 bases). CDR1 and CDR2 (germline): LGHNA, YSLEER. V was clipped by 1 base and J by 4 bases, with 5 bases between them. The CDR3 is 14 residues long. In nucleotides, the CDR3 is TGCGCCAGCAGCCAAGCGGGAGGGGCCAACGTCCTGACTTTC. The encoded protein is CASSQAGGANVLTF.

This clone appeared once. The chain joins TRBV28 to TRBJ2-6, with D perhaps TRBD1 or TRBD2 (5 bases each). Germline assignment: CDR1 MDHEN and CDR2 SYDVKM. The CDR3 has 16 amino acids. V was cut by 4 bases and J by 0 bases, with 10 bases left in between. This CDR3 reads CASSYGTNSGANVLTF. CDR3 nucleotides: TGTGCCAGCAGTTATGGGACCAACTCTGGGGCCAACGTCCTGACTTTC. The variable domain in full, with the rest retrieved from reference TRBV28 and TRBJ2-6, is DVKVTQSSRYLVKRTGEKVFLECVQDMDHENMFWYRQDPGLGLRLIYFSYDVKMKEKGDIPEGYSVSREKKERFSLILESASTNQTSMYLCASSYGTNSGANVLTFGAGSRLTVL.

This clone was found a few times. This chain's CDR3 is CASSGGHGTVNTEAFF. The CDR3 DNA is TGTGCCAGCAGCGGGGGTCATGGGACAGTGAACACTGAAGCTTTCTTT. The chain combines TRBV5-5 with TRBJ1-1; 7 bases align to TRBD1. V lost 4 bases, J lost 0 bases, and 9 bases stayed unmatched. The CDR3 has 16 amino acids. CDR1 SGHKS and CDR2 YYEKEE come from the germline V gene (reference sequence).

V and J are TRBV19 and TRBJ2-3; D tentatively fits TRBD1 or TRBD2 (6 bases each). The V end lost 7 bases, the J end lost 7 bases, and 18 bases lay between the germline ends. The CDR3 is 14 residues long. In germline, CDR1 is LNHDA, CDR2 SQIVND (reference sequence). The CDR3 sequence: CASMTREGGNTQYF. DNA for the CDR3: TGTGCCAGTATGACCAGGGAAGGGGGGAATACGCAGTATTTT.